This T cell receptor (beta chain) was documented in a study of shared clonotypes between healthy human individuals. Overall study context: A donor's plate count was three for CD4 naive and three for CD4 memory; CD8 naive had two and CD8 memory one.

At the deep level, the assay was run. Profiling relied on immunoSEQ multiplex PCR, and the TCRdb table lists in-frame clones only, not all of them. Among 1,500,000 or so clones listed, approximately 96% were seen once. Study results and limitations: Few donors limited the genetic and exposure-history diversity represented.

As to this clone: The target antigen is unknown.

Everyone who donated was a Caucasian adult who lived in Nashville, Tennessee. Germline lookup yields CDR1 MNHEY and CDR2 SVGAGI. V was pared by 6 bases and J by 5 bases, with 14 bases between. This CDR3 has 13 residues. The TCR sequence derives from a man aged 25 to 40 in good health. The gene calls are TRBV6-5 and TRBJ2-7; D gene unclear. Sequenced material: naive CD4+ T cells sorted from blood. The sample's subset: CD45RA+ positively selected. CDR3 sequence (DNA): TGTGCCAGCAGACGGACCACCATACACGAGCAGTACTTC. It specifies CASRRTTIHEQYF.